This T cell receptor (beta chain) comes out of a study of shared clonotypes between healthy human individuals. Whole-study context: A couple of women and a few men aged 18 to 49 served as donors.

Unsorted PBMC DNA underwent sequencing on ten immunoSEQ deep assay plates. Clones were read by immunoSEQ multiplex PCR, and TCRdb kept only the in-frame ones, dropping some. The sample records some 530,000 clones, roughly 80% being singletons. With 3 bases clipped from V and 14 bases from J, the junction kept 6 bases outside the gene matches. The length of the CDR3 is 12 residues. CDR1 is LNHNV and CDR2 is YYDKDF in the germline V gene (reference sequence). The TCR originated in a woman between 35 and 50 years old in good health. Some clones in this sample may be carry-over from other donors' samples. The sequencing sample was made of PBMCs. J is TRBJ2-1 and V is TRBV15, with 8 bases aligning to TRBD1. The CDR3 DNA follows: TGTGCCACCAGCAGGGACAGGGTAGGGGAGTTCTTC. It translates to CATSRDRVGEFF.